These 17 T cell receptor beta chains share one sample of origin, sequenced in a study of breast tumors, draining lymph nodes, adjacent tissues. In TCRdb, the multiplex PCR reads were re-called with MiXCR into one record per CDR3 protein. The sample includes roughly 80,000 distinct CDR3 sequences, about 20% of them seen just once. The lymph nodes were axillary draining lymph nodes from breast cancer patients. Sequencing was carried out using axillary lymph node tissue. The receptors stem from a female donor with breast cancer. Some clones in this sample may be carry-over from other donors' samples.

Many counts were recorded for this clonotype. The chain has TRBV6-2 or TRBV6-3 and TRBJ2-3; D not resolved. Trimming left V 4 bases short and J 2 bases short, with 7 bases between. This CDR3 has 13 residues. The germline CDR1 and CDR2 sequences are MNHEY and SVGEGT. The CDR3 spells CASSSYYTDTQYF. The DNA of the CDR3 is TGTGCCAGCAGTTCATATTACACAGATACGCAGTATTTT.

This clonotype was found a few times. Possible read error: a much larger clone is one base away. The chain recombines TRBV20-1 with TRBJ2-5; D is uncertain. Germline V lookup: CDR1 DFQATT, CDR2 SNEGSKA (reference sequence). V shed 2 bases and J shed 5 bases, with 21 bases lying between them. CDR3 length: 16 amino acids. CDR3 region: CSARPYERPIGETQYF. The CDR3 region has the DNA TGCAGTGCTAGACCTTACGAACGGCCCATCGGGGAGACCCAGTACTTC.

On this clonotype: A much larger clone lies one base from this, so it may be a read error. This rearrangement joins TRBV5-1 to TRBJ2-7; 7 bases map to TRBD2. Germline V CDR1 and CDR2: SGHRS, YFSETQ. The CDR3 spans 16 residues. CDR3 coding DNA: TGCACCAGCAGCCGCTCCCTCGGCGGGAGCTCCTACGAGCAGTACTTC. It codes for CTSSRSLGGSSYEQYF.

There are many counts of this clonotype. This rearrangement joins TRBV29-1 to TRBJ1-2, with D maybe TRBD1 (5 bases). Germline V gene lookup returns CDR1 SQVTM and CDR2 ANQGSEA. Between the trimmed V and J ends, which lost 6 bases and 7 bases, there was a span of 18 bases. CDR3 length equals 13 residues. CDR3 amino acids: CSVAHGGGAGYTF. CDR3 sequence (DNA): TGCAGCGTGGCCCACGGTGGAGGGGCTGGCTACACCTTC.

Comment on this clonotype: Without the conserved terminal phenylalanine or tryptophan, this CDR3 likely stems from a read error. V usage is TRBV10-3 and J usage is TRBJ2-7; TRBD1 aligns across 8 bases. This CDR3 spans 14 amino acids. Per germline, CDR1 ENHRY and CDR2 SYGVKD. After removal of 8 bases from V and 5 bases from J, the junction contained 11 bases not matched to a gene. The CDR3 coding sequence is TGTGCCATCGGGGGGACAGGCCGGCGTCACGAGCAGTACTCC. This gives the protein CAIGGTGRRHEQYS.

This clonotype was seen many times. The chain combines TRBV7-9 with TRBJ2-7; no definite D call. Germline CDR1 reads SEHNR; CDR2 reads FQNEAQ (reference sequence). The CDR3 is 15 amino acids. Trimming pared 1 base from V and 0 bases from J, leaving 10 bases between. Here the CDR3 reads CASSLEGGSSYEQYF. The CDR3 bases are TGTGCCAGCAGCTTAGAGGGCGGCTCCTCCTACGAGCAGTACTTC.

This clonotype was seen many times. The rearrangement joins TRBV12-3 or TRBV12-4 to TRBJ2-1; the D gene could be TRBD1 or TRBD2 (5 bases each). CDR3 size: 16 residues. V was cut by 7 bases and J by 0 bases, with 16 bases left in between. CDR3 DNA sequence: TGTGCCAGCACCTTCGGGGCTTCTATCTCCTACAATGAGCAGTTCTTC. It specifies CASTFGASISYNEQFF.

Notes on this clonotype: A read error is possible here, since a much larger clone lies one base away. The chain has TRBV11-2 and TRBJ2-7, with TRBD2 matching 7 bases. Germline V CDR1 and CDR2: SGHAT, FQNNGV. There are 15 residues in the CDR3. V lost 5 bases to trimming and J lost 4 bases; unmatched junction nucleotides: 11. The CDR3 reads CASSGGGAGVYEQYF. The CDR3 bases are TGTGCCAGCAGCGGGGGGGGAGCGGGCGTGTACGAGCAGTACTTC.

This clonotype was seen at least ten times. CDR3 amino acids: CASSYSAGLGELFF. CDR3 DNA sequence: TGTGCCAGCAGTTACTCGGCCGGGCTTGGGGAGCTGTTTTTT. This chain joins TRBV6-2 or TRBV6-3 and TRBJ2-2; no clear D gene. Germline loops: CDR1 MNHEY, CDR2 SVGEGT. The CDR3 totals 14 residues. V was shortened by 0 bases and J by 8 bases, with 10 bases between the two germline ends.

This clonotype came up many times. The chain joins TRBV11-2 to TRBJ1-2; no clear D gene. Germline CDR1 is SGHAT and CDR2 is FQNNGV. V gave up 5 bases and J gave up 2 bases, with 9 bases separating them. The CDR3 is made up of 13 amino acids. CDR3 coding DNA: TGTGCCAGCAGCGCCGCTCTCAACTATGGCTACACCTTC. Translation: CASSAALNYGYTF.

Worth noting for this clonotype: It may be a read error: a sequence one base away is much more abundant. The chain has TRBV11-2 and TRBJ2-1, with D perhaps TRBD1 or TRBD2 (5 bases each). CDR3 length: 15 amino acids. The V end was cut by 8 bases, the J end by 1 base, with 15 bases between. The germline V gene has CDR1 SGHAT and CDR2 FQNNGV. The CDR3 region is CASGTRDGSYNEQFF. The CDR3 DNA reads as TGTGCCAGCGGCACCCGGGACGGTTCCTACAATGAGCAGTTCTTC. Complete variable domain (other parts from reference TRBV11-2 and TRBJ2-1): EAGVAQSPRYKIIEKRQSVAFWCNPISGHATLYWYQQILGQGPKLLIQFQNNGVVDDSQLPKDRFSAERLKGVDSTLKIQPAKLEDSAVYLCASGTRDGSYNEQFFGPGTRLTVL.

This clonotype was counted many times. This CDR3 is missing its conserved last phenylalanine or tryptophan, likely due to a read error. The rearrangement links TRBV20-1 to TRBJ1-6, with D tentatively TRBD1 (5 bases). V was trimmed by 0 bases and J by 14 bases, leaving 14 bases between them. The germline CDR1 and CDR2 sequences are DFQATT and SNEGSKA (reference sequence). This CDR3 is built from 13 residues. The CDR3 loop is CSARDRGPGTLHS. Here the CDR3 DNA reads TGCAGTGCTAGAGATAGGGGACCGGGGACCCTCCACTCT.

This clonotype has a count of ten or more. The chain combines TRBV4-2 with TRBJ2-5, with 12 bases that match TRBD1. Trimming cost V 1 base and J 6 bases; bases outside gene matches: 3. CDR3 length: 15 amino acids. In germline, CDR1 is LGHNA, CDR2 YNFKEQ. CDR3: CASSQVGQGAQTQYF. CDR3 nucleotide sequence: TGTGCCAGCAGCCAAGTGGGACAGGGGGCTCAGACCCAGTACTTC.

There are many counts of this clonotype. This chain uses TRBV11-3 with TRBJ2-7; D may be TRBD1 or TRBD2 (6 bases each). V lost 8 bases and J 7 bases, leaving 18 bases between the germline ends. The CDR3 sequence is 13 residues long. Germline V gene sequence: CDR1 SGHNT, CDR2 YENEEA. The CDR3 sequence is CASGDRRREEQYF. CDR3 coding DNA: TGTGCCAGCGGCGACAGGCGGCGGGAAGAGCAGTACTTC.

The rearrangement uses TRBV4-2 and TRBJ2-4; D gene ambiguous. The CDR3 length is 19 residues. Germline lookup yields CDR1 LGHNA and CDR2 YNFKEQ. Trimming took 0 bases from V and 0 from J, leaving 18 bases between them. The CDR3 DNA is TGTGCCAGCAGCCAAGATATTGAGGAGACACACCTAGCCAAAAACATTCAGTACTTC. Its protein is CASSQDIEETHLAKNIQYF.

Notes on this clonotype: Since a much larger clone is just one base distant, this may be a read error. The chain uses TRBV6-2 or TRBV6-3 and TRBJ1-5; D not resolved. The germline V gene has CDR1 MNHEY and CDR2 SVGEGT. The CDR3 spans 13 residues. CDR3 in amino acids: CASSRDVDQPPHF. DNA for the CDR3: TGTGCCAGCAGTCGAGACGTAGATCAGCCCCCGCATTTT.

The rearrangement joins TRBV9 to TRBJ1-1; D uncertain. V lost 3 bases, J lost 3 bases, and 12 bases lay in between. This CDR3 spans 14 amino acids. Germline V gene lookup returns CDR1 SGDLS and CDR2 YYNGEE. The CDR3 DNA is TGTGCCAGCAGCGAGGGCGGGATCGACACTGAAGCTTTCTTT. Amino acids: CASSEGGIDTEAFF.